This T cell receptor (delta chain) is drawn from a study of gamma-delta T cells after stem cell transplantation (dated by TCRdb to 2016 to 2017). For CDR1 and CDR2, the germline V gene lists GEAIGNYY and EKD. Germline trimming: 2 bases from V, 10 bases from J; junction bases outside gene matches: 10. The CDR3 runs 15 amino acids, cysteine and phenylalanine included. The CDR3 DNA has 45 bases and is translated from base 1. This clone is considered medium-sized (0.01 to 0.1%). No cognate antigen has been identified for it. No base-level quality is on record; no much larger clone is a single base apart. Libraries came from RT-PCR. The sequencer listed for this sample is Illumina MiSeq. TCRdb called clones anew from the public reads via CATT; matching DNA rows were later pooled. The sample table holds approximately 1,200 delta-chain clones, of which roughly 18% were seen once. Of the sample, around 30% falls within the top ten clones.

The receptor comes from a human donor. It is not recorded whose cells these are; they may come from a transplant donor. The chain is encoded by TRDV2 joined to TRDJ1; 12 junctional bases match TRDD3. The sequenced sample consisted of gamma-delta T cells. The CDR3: CACDMPGGYDSLLIF. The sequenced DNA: TGTGCCTGTGACATGCCTGGGGGATACGATAGTTTACTCATCTTT.